This record looks at one T cell receptor beta chain sequence and its context. Its antigen remains unidentified. From the reads, TCRdb called clonotypes with MiXCR, one entry per CDR3 protein. The table shows just under 500,000 distinct CDR3 sequences, with 33% occurring only once. The sample comes from a study of T cell repertoires in cytomegalovirus infection. V shed 5 bases and J shed 2 bases, with 19 bases lying between them. Germline V lookup: CDR1 DFQATT, CDR2 SNEGSKA (reference sequence). This CDR3 spans 16 amino acids. Sequences were derived from cultured PBMCs, sampled from culture after CMV antigen stimulation. The receptor comes from a human donor in good health (CMV status not recorded). Some clones in this sample may be carry-over from other donors' samples. The rearrangement links TRBV20-1 to TRBJ1-5; the D gene is possibly TRBD1 (6 bases). CDR3 residues: CSARKYREDRNQPQHF. The CDR3 nucleotides are TGCAGTGCTCGAAAATACAGGGAGGATCGCAATCAGCCCCAGCATTTT.